The 26 T cell receptor beta chains listed next were all sequenced from one sample in a study of blood T cell repertoires in COVID-19. Sequencing used immunoSEQ multiplex PCR; TCRdb keeps in-frame clones, though not all of them. Seen here are 60,000 to 65,000 clones, about 80% observed once, and the top ten hold around 14%. The specimen was peripheral blood. All receptors derive from a man in his 60s with COVID-19, enrolled during active disease.

CDR3 sequence (DNA): TGTGCCAGTAGTATAGTACAGGGGATTGAGCAGTTCTTC. This encodes CASSIVQGIEQFF. The chain links TRBV19 to TRBJ2-1, with 7 bases identical to TRBD1. V gave up 1 base and J gave up 9 bases; unmatched junction bases: 3. Germline CDR1 reads LNHDA; CDR2 reads SQIVND (reference sequence). The CDR3 extends over 13 amino acids. The entire variable domain, with the rest obtained from reference TRBV19 and TRBJ2-1, is as follows: DGGITQSPKYLFRKEGQNVTLSCEQNLNHDAMYWYRQDPGQGLRLIYYSQIVNDFQKGDIAEGYSVSREKKESFPLTVTSAQKNPTAFYLCASSIVQGIEQFFGPGTRLTVL.

The V call is TRBV18, the J call TRBJ2-6; D perhaps matches TRBD1 (6 bases). The CDR3 is 15 residues long. The V and J ends lost 2 bases and 2 bases respectively, with 7 bases between them. Per the germline V gene, CDR1 is KGHSH and CDR2 is LQKENI. CDR3 sequence (DNA): TGTGCCAGCTCACCAGCAGGGGCTGGGGCCAACGTCCTGACTTTC. It yields the protein CASSPAGAGANVLTF. Using reference TRBV18 and TRBJ2-6 for the parts outside the CDR3, the full variable domain is NAGVMQNPRHLVRRRGQEARLRCSPMKGHSHVYWYRQLPEEGLKFMVYLQKENIIDESGMPKERFSAEFPKEGPSILRIQQVVRGDSAAYFCASSPAGAGANVLTFGAGSRLTVL.

The rearrangement joins TRBV5-1 to TRBJ2-5, with 7 bases matching TRBD2. The CDR3 length is 15 residues. Germline-derived CDR1 and CDR2 are SGHRS and YFSETQ. Trimming removed 4 bases from V and 4 bases from J; junction bases left unmatched: 10. CDR3 DNA: TGCGCCAGCAGCCCCGACGGGGGGAAAGGAGAGACCCAGTACTTC. It specifies CASSPDGGKGETQYF.

This clone was recorded once. The chain combines TRBV5-1 with TRBJ2-5, with TRBD2 as a possible D gene (6 bases). This CDR3 region has 15 residues. V lost 4 bases and J lost 5, with 18 bases in between. The germline CDR1 and CDR2 sequences are SGHRS and YFSETQ. This chain's CDR3 is CASSAAGLMVETQYF. CDR3 nucleotides: TGCGCCAGCAGCGCGGCGGGGTTAATGGTGGAGACCCAGTACTTC. Full variable domain (remainder filled in from reference TRBV5-1 and TRBJ2-5): KAGVTQTPRYLIKTRGQQVTLSCSPISGHRSVSWYQQTPGQGLQFLFEYFSETQRNKGNFPGRFSGRQFSNSRSEMNVSTLELGDSALYLCASSAAGLMVETQYFGPGTRLLVL.

The V and J genes are TRBV19 and TRBJ1-1; 10 nucleotides align to TRBD1. The V gene end was trimmed by 9 bases and the J gene end by 7 bases; junction bases not matched to a gene: 8. Germline V lookup: CDR1 LNHDA, CDR2 SQIVND (reference sequence). The CDR3 runs to 13 residues. The CDR3 spells CASGTGENLEAFF. The DNA of the CDR3 is TGTGCCAGCGGGACAGGGGAAAATCTTGAAGCTTTCTTT.

The chain joins TRBV2 to TRBJ1-4, with D possibly TRBD1 on 5 matching bases. The ends were cut back, 6 bases at V and 4 bases at J, with 12 bases in the middle. CDR3 length: 14 amino acids. Germline V CDR1 and CDR2: SNHLY, FYNNEI. The CDR3 reads CASRVRDYNEKLFF. The DNA of the CDR3 is TGTGCCAGCAGAGTCCGGGACTATAATGAAAAACTGTTTTTT.

The chain has TRBV24-1 and TRBJ1-1; D is undetermined. CDR1 and CDR2 (germline): KGHDR, SFDVKD. The CDR3 contains 17 residues. The V end was cut by 2 bases, the J end by 0 bases, with 15 bases between. In nucleotides, the CDR3 is TGTGCCACCAGTGATTCTCGGGTTGGGGAGTTGAACACTGAAGCTTTCTTT. Encoded protein: CATSDSRVGELNTEAFF.

The chain combines TRBV28 with TRBJ2-6; D gene unclear. This CDR3 has 15 residues. V gave up 6 bases and J gave up 0 bases, with 9 bases separating them. The germline V gene encodes CDR1 MDHEN and CDR2 SYDVKM. CDR3 nucleotides: TGTGCCAGCAGCACACAGCTCTCTGGGGCCAACGTCCTGACTTTC. Residues: CASSTQLSGANVLTF.

V gene TRBV12-3 or TRBV12-4 combines with J gene TRBJ2-7, with unresolved D. V shed 2 bases and J shed 2 bases, with 7 bases lying between them. This CDR3 contains 13 residues. CDR3 sequence reads: CASSLRRTYEQYF. For the CDR3, the DNA is TGTGCCAGCAGTTTACGGCGGACCTACGAGCAGTACTTC.

This clone was seen only once. The chain links TRBV5-1 to TRBJ2-3; no clear D. The CDR3 loop spans 12 amino acids. Germline-derived CDR1 and CDR2 are SGHRS and YFSETQ. The ends were cut back, 2 bases at V and 4 bases at J, with 5 bases in the middle. In DNA form, the CDR3 reads TGCGCCAGCAGCTTCACGGCAGATACGCAGTATTTT. It codes for CASSFTADTQYF.

The gene calls are TRBV2 and TRBJ2-7, with D possibly matching TRBD2 (7 bases). Trimming took off 8 bases at V and 2 bases at J, with 10 bases between the two ends. The CDR3 loop spans 12 amino acids. Per germline, CDR1 SNHLY and CDR2 FYNNEI. The chain's CDR3 is CASGRGTYEQYF. The CDR3 bases are TGTGCCAGCGGGAGGGGGACCTACGAGCAGTACTTC.

This rearrangement joins TRBV5-1 to TRBJ2-5; D perhaps matches TRBD2 (6 bases). The CDR3 has 15 amino acids. CDR1 SGHRS and CDR2 YFSETQ come from the germline V gene. V lost 4 bases, J lost 5 bases, and 18 bases lay in between. CDR3 nucleotides: TGCGCCAGCAGCCGATTGCAGGCCAGCGGGGAGACCCAGTACTTC. Translating gives CASSRLQASGETQYF.

This clone was found once. V usage is TRBV5-1 and J usage is TRBJ1-3; D gene uncertain. Germline V gives CDR1 SGHRS, CDR2 YFSETQ. The CDR3 has 15 residues. V dropped 8 bases and J dropped 0 bases, with 15 bases sitting between them. In DNA form, the CDR3 reads TGCGCCAGTCAACAAACGAGCGCCTCTGGAAACACCATATATTTT. Translation gives CASQQTSASGNTIYF. Based on the CDR3 plus reference TRBV5-1 and TRBJ1-3, the full variable domain is KAGVTQTPRYLIKTRGQQVTLSCSPISGHRSVSWYQQTPGQGLQFLFEYFSETQRNKGNFPGRFSGRQFSNSRSEMNVSTLELGDSALYLCASQQTSASGNTIYFGEGSWLTVV.

The J gene is TRBJ2-7, the V gene TRBV2, with D perhaps TRBD2 (5 bases). In germline, CDR1 is SNHLY, CDR2 FYNNEI. CDR3 length: 15 residues. V gave up 3 bases and J gave up 3 bases, with 15 bases separating them. The CDR3 loop is CASSESAAAYYEQYF. CDR3 DNA sequence: TGTGCCAGCAGTGAGAGCGCAGCGGCCTACTACGAGCAGTACTTC.

The rearrangement joins TRBV20-1 to TRBJ2-4, with TRBD1 as a possible D gene (6 bases). The germline V gene encodes CDR1 DFQATT and CDR2 SNEGSKA (reference sequence). V was pared by 6 bases and J by 7 bases, with 10 bases between. This CDR3 region has 11 residues. CDR3 protein: CSANRENIQYF. In DNA form, the CDR3 reads TGCAGTGCCAACAGGGAGAACATTCAGTACTTC.

The chain employs TRBV6-5 and TRBJ2-7; 10 nucleotides agree with TRBD2. This CDR3 has 16 residues. V lost 2 bases and J lost 3; bases outside the gene matches: 7. Per the germline V gene, CDR1 is MNHEY and CDR2 is SVGAGI. CDR3 in DNA: TGTGCCAGCAGTTACGGAGCGGGAGGGCCCTTCTACGAGCAGTACTTC. It translates to CASSYGAGGPFYEQYF.

This rearrangement joins TRBV14 to TRBJ2-1, with 7 bases fitting TRBD1. V was clipped by 4 bases and J by 9 bases; unmatched bases: 0. The CDR3 loop spans 11 amino acids. From germline, CDR1 is SGHDN and CDR2 FVKESK. The chain's CDR3 is CASSRDSEQFF. Here the CDR3 DNA reads TGTGCCAGCAGCCGGGACAGTGAGCAGTTCTTC.

This clone was seen repeatedly, ten times or more. The gene calls are TRBV7-3 and TRBJ1-1; perhaps TRBD1 as D (6 bases). V gave up 3 bases and J gave up 0 bases, with 11 bases separating them. The CDR3 is made up of 15 amino acids. Germline loops: CDR1 SGHTA, CDR2 FQGTGA. The DNA for the CDR3 is TGTGCCAGCAGCTTGGACAGACTAATGAACACTGAAGCTTTCTTT. It is translated as CASSLDRLMNTEAFF.

The chain carries TRBV6-1 and TRBJ1-1, with a weak D call TRBD1 (5 bases). Between the trimmed V and J ends, which lost 2 bases and 1 base, there was a span of 11 bases. Germline CDR1 is MNHNS and CDR2 is SASEGT. The CDR3 is 15 amino acids. DNA of the CDR3: TGTGCCAGCAGTGAACGTGGAAGGGGGAACACTGAAGCTTTCTTT. Translation gives CASSERGRGNTEAFF.

This clone came up a few times. This chain connects TRBV2 to TRBJ1-6; 8 bases agree with TRBD1. The CDR3 consists of 14 residues. Unmatched junction bases numbered 3, after V lost 3 bases and J lost 8 bases. Germline CDR1 SNHLY, CDR2 FYNNEI. The CDR3 nucleotides are TGTGCCAGCAGTGACGCCAGGGGGCATTCACCCCTCCACTTT. This encodes CASSDARGHSPLHF.

The chain couples TRBV5-4 to TRBJ2-3; possible D gene TRBD2, 5 bases. The CDR3 is 14 residues long. V lost 4 bases and J lost 3, with 12 bases in between. Germline CDR1 and CDR2: SGHNT and YYREEE (reference sequence). The CDR3 DNA follows: TGTGCCAGCAGCGCGTACGGGATGACAGATACGCAGTATTTT. This encodes CASSAYGMTDTQYF.

This clone was detected only a few times. This rearrangement joins TRBV7-6 to TRBJ1-1, with D perhaps matching TRBD1 (5 bases). The CDR3 has 17 amino acids. Germline V gives CDR1 SGHVS, CDR2 FNYEAQ. Trimming took off 0 bases at V and 4 bases at J, with 18 bases between the two ends. This CDR3 is CASSLAGWRGGSTEAFF. As DNA, the CDR3 is TGTGCCAGCAGCTTAGCGGGGTGGAGGGGCGGCAGCACTGAAGCTTTCTTT. The variable domain in full, with the rest retrieved from reference TRBV7-6 and TRBJ1-1, is GAGVSQSPRYKVTKRGQDVALRCDPISGHVSLYWYRQALGQGPEFLTYFNYEAQQDKSGLPNDRFSAERPEGSISTLTIQRTEQRDSAMYRCASSLAGWRGGSTEAFFGQGTRLTVV.

The sample holds a few counts of this clone. The CDR3 DNA follows: TGTGCCAGCAGCTTCGGGGTCGGTTCACCCCTCCACTTT. It encodes CASSFGVGSPLHF. The V and J genes are TRBV7-7 and TRBJ1-6; D unresolved. Germline V gene data show CDR1 as SSHAT and CDR2 as FNYEAQ (reference sequence). V lost 3 bases and J 9 bases, leaving 9 bases between the germline ends. The CDR3 consists of 13 residues.

This sequence joins TRBV3-1 (or the pseudogene TRBV3-2) and TRBJ2-7; 8 bases map to TRBD2. The CDR3 spans 16 residues. Germline V CDR1 and CDR2: LGHDT, YNNKEL (reference sequence). V was pared by 3 bases and J by 2 bases, with 9 bases of the junction left unmatched. The CDR3 loop reads CASSHLGGTRPYEQYF. CDR3 DNA sequence: TGTGCCAGCAGCCATCTGGGCGGGACTAGACCCTACGAGCAGTACTTC.

The chain carries TRBV5-6 and TRBJ2-3; no firm D call. Trimming removed 4 bases from V and 0 bases from J, with 6 bases in between. The CDR3 has 13 amino acids. The germline V gene has CDR1 SGHDT and CDR2 YYEEEE. As DNA, the CDR3 is TGTGCCAGCAGCGCGCGGAGCACAGATACGCAGTATTTT. Translated, it gives CASSARSTDTQYF.

V and J are TRBV18 and TRBJ2-7; possible D gene TRBD1, 6 bases. CDR1 and CDR2 (germline): KGHSH, LQKENI. Trimming removed 2 bases at V and 6 bases at J, with 17 bases between. This CDR3 is 15 amino acids long. CDR3 amino acids: CASSPGPGQTSEQYF. The CDR3 DNA is TGTGCCAGCTCACCAGGCCCGGGACAAACTTCCGAGCAGTACTTC.